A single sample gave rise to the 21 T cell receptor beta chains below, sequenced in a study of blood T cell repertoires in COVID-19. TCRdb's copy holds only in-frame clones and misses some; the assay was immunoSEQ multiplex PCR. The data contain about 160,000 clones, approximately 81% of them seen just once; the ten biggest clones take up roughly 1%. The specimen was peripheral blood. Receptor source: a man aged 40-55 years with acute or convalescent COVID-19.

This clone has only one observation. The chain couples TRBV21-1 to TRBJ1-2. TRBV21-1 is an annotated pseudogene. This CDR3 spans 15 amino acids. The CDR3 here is CASSKGSGKGGGYTF. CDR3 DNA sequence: TGTGCCAGCAGCAAAGGCTCTGGAAAAGGCGGTGGCTACACCTTC.

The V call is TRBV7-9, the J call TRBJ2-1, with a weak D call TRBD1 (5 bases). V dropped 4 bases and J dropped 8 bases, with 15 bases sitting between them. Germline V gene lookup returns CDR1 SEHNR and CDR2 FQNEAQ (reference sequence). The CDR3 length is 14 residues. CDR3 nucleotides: TGTGCCAGCAGCTCGGACACGCTAAGGGATGAGCAGTTCTTC. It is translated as CASSSDTLRDEQFF.

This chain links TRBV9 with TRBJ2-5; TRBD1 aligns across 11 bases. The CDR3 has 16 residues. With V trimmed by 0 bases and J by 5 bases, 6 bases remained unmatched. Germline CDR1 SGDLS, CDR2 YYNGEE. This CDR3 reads CASSVGTGGVLETQYF. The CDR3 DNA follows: TGTGCCAGCAGCGTAGGGACAGGGGGCGTCCTGGAGACCCAGTACTTC.

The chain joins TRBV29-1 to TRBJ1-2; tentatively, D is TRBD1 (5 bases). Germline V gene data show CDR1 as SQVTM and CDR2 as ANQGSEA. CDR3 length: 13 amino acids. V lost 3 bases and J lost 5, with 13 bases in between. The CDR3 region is CSVEWGVEYGYTF. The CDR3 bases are TGCAGCGTTGAGTGGGGCGTAGAATATGGCTACACCTTC.

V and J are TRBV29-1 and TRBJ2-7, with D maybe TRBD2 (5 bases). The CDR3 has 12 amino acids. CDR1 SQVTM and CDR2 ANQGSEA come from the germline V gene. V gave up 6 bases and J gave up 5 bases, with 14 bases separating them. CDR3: CSVWRAFDEQYF. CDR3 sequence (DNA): TGCAGCGTGTGGCGGGCGTTCGACGAGCAGTACTTC.

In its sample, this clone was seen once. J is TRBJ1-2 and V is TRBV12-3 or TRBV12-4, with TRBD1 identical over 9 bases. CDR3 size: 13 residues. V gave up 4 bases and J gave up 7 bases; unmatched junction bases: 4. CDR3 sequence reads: CASSSYRGLGYTF. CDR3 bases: TGTGCCAGCAGTTCTTACAGGGGGCTTGGCTACACCTTC.

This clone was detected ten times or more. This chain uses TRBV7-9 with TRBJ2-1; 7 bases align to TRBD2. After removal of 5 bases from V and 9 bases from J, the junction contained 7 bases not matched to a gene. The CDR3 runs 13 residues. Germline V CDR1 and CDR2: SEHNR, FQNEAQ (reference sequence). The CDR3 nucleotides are TGTGCCAGCAGCCCCCGGACTAGTACTGAGCAGTTCTTC. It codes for CASSPRTSTEQFF.

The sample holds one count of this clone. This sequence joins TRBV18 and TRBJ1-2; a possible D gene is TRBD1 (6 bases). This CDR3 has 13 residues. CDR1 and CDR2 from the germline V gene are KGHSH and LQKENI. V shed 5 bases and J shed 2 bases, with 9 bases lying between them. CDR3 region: CASSNQGNYGYTF. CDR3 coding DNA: TGTGCCAGCTCAAACCAGGGGAACTATGGCTACACCTTC.

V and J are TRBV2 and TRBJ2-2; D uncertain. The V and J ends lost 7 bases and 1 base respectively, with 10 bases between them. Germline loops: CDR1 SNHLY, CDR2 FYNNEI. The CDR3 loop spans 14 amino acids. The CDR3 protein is CASIVDENTGELFF. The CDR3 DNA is TGTGCCAGCATCGTAGATGAGAACACCGGGGAGCTGTTTTTT.

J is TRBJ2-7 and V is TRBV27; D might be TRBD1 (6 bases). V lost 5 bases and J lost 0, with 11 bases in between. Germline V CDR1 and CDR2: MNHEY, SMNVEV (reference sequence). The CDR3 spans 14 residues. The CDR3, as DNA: TGTGCCAGCAGTGCCGACAGGCTCTCCTACGAGCAGTACTTC. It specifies CASSADRLSYEQYF.

The CDR3 bases are TGTGCCAGCAGCGTCAGGCAACCATCCTATGGCTACACCTTC. Its translation is CASSVRQPSYGYTF. The chain is built from TRBV5-8 and TRBJ1-2; D not certain. CDR1 and CDR2 from the germline V gene are SGHTS and YDEGEE. The CDR3 loop spans 14 amino acids. V was pared by 4 bases and J by 4 bases, with 14 bases between.

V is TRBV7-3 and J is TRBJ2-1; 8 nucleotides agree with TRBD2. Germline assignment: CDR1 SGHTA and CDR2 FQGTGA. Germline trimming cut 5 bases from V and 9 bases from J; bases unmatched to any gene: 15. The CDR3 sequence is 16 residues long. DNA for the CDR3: TGTGCCAGCAGCCCCCCGGGACGGGGGGGCCGGGGTGAGCAGTTCTTC. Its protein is CASSPPGRGGRGEQFF.

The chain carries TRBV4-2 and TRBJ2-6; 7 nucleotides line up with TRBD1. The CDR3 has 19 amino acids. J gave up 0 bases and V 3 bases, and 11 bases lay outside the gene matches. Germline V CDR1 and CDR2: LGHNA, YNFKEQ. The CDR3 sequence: CASSQRQGSGNSGANVLTF. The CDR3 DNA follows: TGTGCCAGCAGCCAGAGACAGGGAAGCGGAAACTCTGGGGCCAACGTCCTGACTTTC.

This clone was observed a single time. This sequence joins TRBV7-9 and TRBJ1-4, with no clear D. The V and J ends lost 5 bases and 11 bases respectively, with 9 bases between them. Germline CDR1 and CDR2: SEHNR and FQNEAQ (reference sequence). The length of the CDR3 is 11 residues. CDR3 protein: CASSILGKLFF. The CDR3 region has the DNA TGTGCCAGCAGCATACTAGGGAAACTGTTTTTT.

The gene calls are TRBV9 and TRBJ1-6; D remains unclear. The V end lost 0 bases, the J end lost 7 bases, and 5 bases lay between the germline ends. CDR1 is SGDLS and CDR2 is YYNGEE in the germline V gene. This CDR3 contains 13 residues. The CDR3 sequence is CASSVARNSPLHF. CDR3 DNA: TGTGCCAGCAGCGTAGCTAGGAATTCACCCCTCCACTTT.

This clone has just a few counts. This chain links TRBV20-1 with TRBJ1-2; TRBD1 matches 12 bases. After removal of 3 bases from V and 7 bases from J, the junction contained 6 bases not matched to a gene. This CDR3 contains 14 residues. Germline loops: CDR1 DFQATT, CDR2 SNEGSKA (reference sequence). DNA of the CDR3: TGCAGTGCTAGTGCGGGACAGGGGGCGGGTGGCTACACCTTC. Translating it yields CSASAGQGAGGYTF.

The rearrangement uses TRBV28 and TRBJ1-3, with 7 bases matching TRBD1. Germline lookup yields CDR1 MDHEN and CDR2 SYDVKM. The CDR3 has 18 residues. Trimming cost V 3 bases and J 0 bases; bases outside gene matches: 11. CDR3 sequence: CASSFRGRGVFSGNTIYF. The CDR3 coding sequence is TGTGCCAGCAGTTTTAGGGGGCGGGGAGTCTTCTCTGGAAACACCATATATTTT.

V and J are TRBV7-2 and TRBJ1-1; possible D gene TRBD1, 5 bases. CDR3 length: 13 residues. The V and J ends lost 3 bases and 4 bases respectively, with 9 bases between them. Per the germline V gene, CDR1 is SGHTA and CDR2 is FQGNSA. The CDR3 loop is CASSFAGGTEAFF. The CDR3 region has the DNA TGTGCCAGCAGCTTCGCCGGGGGCACTGAAGCTTTCTTT.

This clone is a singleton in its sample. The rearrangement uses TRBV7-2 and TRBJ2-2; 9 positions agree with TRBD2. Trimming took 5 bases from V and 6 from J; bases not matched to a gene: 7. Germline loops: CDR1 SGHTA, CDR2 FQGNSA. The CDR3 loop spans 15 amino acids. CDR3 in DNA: TGTGCCAGCAGCAACCCGGGACTAGCAGCCGGGGAGCTGTTTTTT. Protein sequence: CASSNPGLAAGELFF.

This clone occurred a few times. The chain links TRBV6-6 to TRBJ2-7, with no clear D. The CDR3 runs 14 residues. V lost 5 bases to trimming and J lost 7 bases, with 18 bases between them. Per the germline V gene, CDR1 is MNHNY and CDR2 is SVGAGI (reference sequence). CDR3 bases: TGTGCCAGCAGTAATTCGCCCCTCGCGGAGGAGCAGTACTTC. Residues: CASSNSPLAEEQYF.

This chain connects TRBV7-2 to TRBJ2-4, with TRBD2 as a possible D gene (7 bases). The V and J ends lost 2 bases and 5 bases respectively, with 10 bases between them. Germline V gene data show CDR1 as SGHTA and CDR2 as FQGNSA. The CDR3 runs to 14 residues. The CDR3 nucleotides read TGTGCCAGCAGCTTACGGGGGGCAGAAAACATTCAGTACTTC. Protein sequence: CASSLRGAENIQYF.